This TCR beta chain came from a study of T cell responses to AZD1222 COVID-19 vaccine. Study context: Pooled together were second doses at about 4 or about 12 weeks.

The CDR3 has 16 amino acids. V shed 4 bases and J 2 bases; nucleotides not matched to a gene: 4. CDR1 and CDR2 (germline): KGHDR, SFDVKD. Study-wide results and caveats: Nearly half of spike-specific TCRs reportedly go after variant regions that carry no mutations.

Measured with immunoSEQ multiplex PCR; TCRdb has only the in-frame clones, and not every one. The sample consists of under 150,000 clones, over 85% of them appearing once. As for this clone: Antigen specificity is unknown.

The chain employs TRBV24-1 and TRBJ2-1; the match to TRBD2 covers 10 bases. The sample here was peripheral blood, taken on day 0 of AZD1222 vaccination. The source of this sequence is an adult in good health. The CDR3 nucleotides read TGTGCCACCAGTGACCTAGCGGGAGCCACCTACAATGAGCAGTTCTTC. As protein: CATSDLAGATYNEQFF.